The clone carrying this T cell receptor beta chain was picked up one time. The repertoire was sequenced with immunoSEQ multiplex PCR; TCRdb's copy has only in-frame clones and lacks some. Among around 300,000 clones listed, under 90% were seen once. CDR3 size: 15 residues. With V trimmed by 4 bases and J by 7 bases, 6 bases remained unmatched. The germline CDR1 and CDR2 sequences are KGHDR and SFDVKD. Enrolled through a virtual design, the participants were between roughly 18 and 95 years of age and came from around 25 US areas. The recovered donors of Cohort 3 showed two negative PCRs, clearance, or symptom resolution. The data were obtained in a study of blood T cell repertoires in COVID-19. The overall study: Samples taken during acute and convalescent COVID-19 were collected in the United States, Italy and Spain.

This sequence joins TRBV24-1 and TRBJ2-2; 9 nucleotides match TRBD1. The source of this sequence is an older woman who had recovered from COVID-19. Material: PBMCs or T cells enriched from blood (not recorded which). CDR3 nucleotide sequence: TGTGCCACCAGTGAAGGACAGGGGATGAACGGGGAGCTGTTTTTT. Its protein product is CATSEGQGMNGELFF.